Below are 9 T cell receptor beta chains sequenced from a single sample in a study of PD-1 blockade in classical Hodgkin lymphoma. Assay: immunoSEQ multiplex PCR; the TCRdb copy retains only in-frame clones and omits some. The repertoire holds approximately 84,000 clones, with roughly 90% as singletons. No patient escaped relapse after autologous stem cell transplantation, and brentuximab vedotin exposure varied. The specimen was peripheral blood mononuclear cells (PBMCs), collected at baseline. These receptors were taken from a human donor with classical Hodgkin lymphoma.

CDR3 protein: CASSVAGSYNEQFF. The DNA for the CDR3 is TGTGCCAGCAGCGTAGCGGGCTCCTACAATGAGCAGTTCTTC. The rearrangement uses TRBV9 and TRBJ2-1; no definite D call. Germline loops: CDR1 SGDLS, CDR2 YYNGEE. Between the trimmed V and J ends, which lost 0 bases and 0 bases, there was a span of 4 bases. CDR3 size: 14 residues.

The chain employs TRBV4-1 and TRBJ1-2; D uncertain. CDR1 MGHRA and CDR2 YSYEKL come from the germline V gene. V lost 3 bases and J lost 4, with 9 bases in between. The CDR3 totals 13 residues. CDR3 residues: CASSQTSAYGYTF. The CDR3 region has the DNA TGCGCCAGCAGCCAGACAAGCGCCTATGGCTACACCTTC.

This sequence joins TRBV19 and TRBJ1-5; possibly TRBD1 for D (5 bases). This CDR3 is 16 amino acids long. The germline V gene has CDR1 LNHDA and CDR2 SQIVND (reference sequence). V lost 2 bases to trimming and J lost 1 base, with 12 bases between them. CDR3 nucleotide sequence: TGTGCCAGTAGTATACTGGGGCGCTCCAGCAATCAGCCCCAGCATTTT. Translation: CASSILGRSSNQPQHF.

This chain connects TRBV29-1 to TRBJ2-7; 12 positions match TRBD2. Germline lookup yields CDR1 SQVTM and CDR2 ANQGSEA. There are 14 residues in the CDR3. The junction had 10 bases not matched to a gene; V was cut back by 7 bases and J by 6 bases. The CDR3 protein is CSARLAGDATEQYF. In DNA form, the CDR3 reads TGCAGCGCCCGACTAGCGGGAGACGCTACCGAGCAGTACTTC.

This chain uses TRBV11-2 with TRBJ2-1; 9 nucleotides align to TRBD1. The V and J ends lost 5 bases and 6 bases, in that order; junction bases with no gene match: 8. The CDR3 spans 15 residues. Germline CDR1 is SGHAT and CDR2 is FQNNGV. The CDR3, as DNA: TGTGCCAGCAGCATCAGGACAGGGGCCGGCAATGAGCAGTTCTTC. It specifies CASSIRTGAGNEQFF.

V gene TRBV5-3 combines with J gene TRBJ1-3; 8 bases map to TRBD1. TRBV5-3 is treated as an ORF (open reading frame) with a function not yet certain. The CDR3 extends over 15 amino acids. The ends lost 5 bases at V and 1 base at J; junction bases unmatched: 5. The CDR3 loop is CARSLTGDSGNTIYF. CDR3 in DNA: TGTGCCAGAAGTCTGACAGGGGATTCTGGAAACACCATATATTTT.

V and J are TRBV9 and TRBJ1-1; 8 positions agree with TRBD1. Germline V CDR1 and CDR2: SGDLS, YYNGEE. The length of the CDR3 is 14 residues. V shed 4 bases, J shed 7 bases, and the junction held 9 bases outside the gene matches. Here the CDR3 reads CASSPRQGSGEAFF. CDR3 nucleotides: TGTGCCAGCAGCCCTAGACAGGGGTCGGGTGAAGCTTTCTTT.

This rearrangement joins TRBV11-3 to TRBJ2-1; weak D call: TRBD2 (6 bases). Germline V gene data show CDR1 as SGHNT and CDR2 as YENEEA. Between the trimmed V and J ends, which lost 1 base and 6 bases, there was a span of 13 bases. CDR3 size: 15 residues. The CDR3 DNA reads as TGTGCCAGCAGCTTAGGGACCGCCGGGGGCAATGAGCAGTTCTTC. It is translated as CASSLGTAGGNEQFF.

This chain uses TRBV28 with TRBJ1-5, with D perhaps TRBD1 (5 bases). V lost 3 bases and J lost 0, with 9 bases in between. This CDR3 is built from 15 residues. CDR1 and CDR2 (germline): MDHEN, SYDVKM. CDR3 nucleotides: TGTGCCAGCAGTTTGCTCCAGGGTAGCAATCAGCCCCAGCATTTT. This translates into CASSLLQGSNQPQHF.